This TCR beta chain was documented in a study of OX40 agonist ivuxolimab in advanced cancers. Looking at the study overall: Ivuxolimab, which targeted the costimulatory receptor OX40 (CD134), was an agonistic, fully human IgG2 monoclonal antibody. In the dose-escalation cohort, more than 75% of patients were male, and the mean age was about 55 years, with a range of roughly 20 to 85. Peripheral TCRbeta sequencing was intended to test whether TCR sequence diversity was altered and clonal T-cell expansion was caused by ivuxolimab. Intravenous ivuxolimab was administered to patients every 2 weeks at six dose levels: 0.01, 0.1, 0.3, 1.5, 3 and 10 mg/kg. Partial responses occurred in three dose-escalation patients, of whom one had hepatocellular carcinoma and two had cutaneous melanoma. Of the roughly 51 patients in dose escalation, some 19 had hepatocellular carcinoma, roughly 15 had melanoma, 9 had renal cell carcinoma and 9 had head and neck cancer. Prior anti-PD-1, anti-PD-L1 or anti-CTLA-4 therapy was permitted, and checkpoint inhibitors had been received by around 40% of dose-escalation patients. The paper describes the monotherapy dose-escalation part (N = 52 patients) of the phase I trial of ivuxolimab. Study-wide findings and limitations: Low levels of normalized T-cell clonal expansion were also shown by some nonresponding patients. In the 0.1-3.0 mg/kg groups, partial responders were among the patients with the lowest normalized peripheral clonal expansion, particularly in CD8+ T cells. On average, CD8+ T cells showed more expanded clones than CD4+ T cells after ivuxolimab. At doses from 0.1 to 3.0 mg/kg, clonal expansion was seen in both CD4+ and CD8+ blood T cells between baseline and week 6. Which antigens the clonally expanded peripheral T cells were specific for was not determined.

V is shortened by 3 bases, J by 1 base, and the region joining them spans 9 bases. Inclusive of the bounding cysteine and phenylalanine, the CDR3 is 14 residues long. Left in the record is the CDR3 DNA by itself, 42 bases read in frame from the first base. From a lookup of the germline V gene (reference sequence), CDR1 and CDR2 are LNHDA and SQIVND. To sequence the TCRbeta CDR3 region, genomic DNA was isolated from the sorted cells. The immunoSEQ Assay was used for sequencing of TCRbeta CDR3 regions. The source is immuneACCESS, and TCRdb retained only in-frame sequences with V and J called. Part of the clones is not carried over; for the studies checked, unresolved V genes explain less than half of this, and the remainder is unexplained. In this sample the table shows 75,000 to 80,000 clones, around 94% of which occur a single time. About a fifth of the sample lies in the top ten. The trial excluded patients who had a history of autoimmune disease or were on systemic immunosuppression. Peripheral blood for TCR sequencing was collected from all dose cohorts at baseline, on cycle 4 day 1, and on cycle 7 day 1. The samples were drawn from a first-in-human, open-label, multicenter phase I dose-escalation trial of ivuxolimab. The trial enrolled adults with locally advanced or metastatic head and neck squamous cell, hepatocellular, melanoma or renal cell carcinoma. Before TCR sequencing, CD4+ T cells and CD8+ T cells from peripheral blood were sorted into separate populations.

Concerning this clone itself: Its recognized antigen is unknown. The sample holds no much larger clone one base away, and base qualities are not on file.

The V gene is TRBV19 and the J gene is TRBJ1-1, with the D gene not clear enough to name. Specimen: CD4+ or CD8+ T cells sorted from blood, collected in a trial of the OX40 agonist ivuxolimab. The TCR originated in an adult with an advanced solid tumor such as melanoma, head and neck, liver or kidney cancer. The sequenced DNA: TGTGCCAGTAGTATCCCTCAGGAGAACACTGAAGCTTTCTTT. Its amino acids are CASSIPQENTEAFF.